A single sample gave rise to the 26 T cell receptor beta chains below, sequenced in a study of blood T cell repertoires in COVID-19 (dated by TCRdb to 2018 to 2020). Preparation of the library involved the immunoSEQ multiplex PCR assay. What TCRdb holds here is the immuneACCESS table cut down to in-frame rearrangements. Part of the clones is not present; checked against another copy, under half of the missing clones reflect an unresolved V gene, and the others are unexplained. A total of around 130,000 clones appear in this sample, 82% of them only once. Around 4.5% of the sample rests with the top ten. The material sequenced was peripheral blood. Every receptor here comes from an older woman with acute or convalescent COVID-19.

The V and J genes are TRBV6-5 and TRBJ1-2; tentative D call: TRBD1 (5 bases). Between the trimmed V and J ends, which lost 7 bases and 1 base, there was a span of 13 bases. The CDR3 contains 14 residues. From germline, CDR1 is MNHEY and CDR2 SVGAGI. In DNA, the CDR3 is TGTGCCAGCACCCCCCTGGGGGGTAACTATGGCTACACCTTC. Its translation is CASTPLGGNYGYTF.

This chain uses TRBV7-9 with TRBJ2-3, with a weak D call TRBD1 (5 bases). V shed 3 bases and J shed 4 bases, with 17 bases lying between them. Germline-derived CDR1 and CDR2 are SEHNR and FQNEAQ (reference sequence). This CDR3 is built from 16 residues. The CDR3 DNA follows: TGTGCCAGCAGCTTTGGCTTGACAGCAGCTGCAGATACGCAGTATTTT. Protein sequence: CASSFGLTAAADTQYF.

DNA of the CDR3: TGTGCCGGGTCTCCGGGACAGGGCCCCTACGAGCAGTACTTC. It is translated as CAGSPGQGPYEQYF. The chain couples TRBV30 to TRBJ2-7, with 9 bases lining up with TRBD1. V dropped 8 bases and J dropped 2; count of bases not matched to a gene: 10. Germline V gives CDR1 GTSNPN, CDR2 SVGIG (reference sequence). This CDR3 is built from 14 residues. The whole variable domain, filled in from reference TRBV30 and TRBJ2-7, reads SQTIHQWPATLVQPVGSPLSLECTVEGTSNPNLYWYRQAAGRGLQLLFYSVGIGQISSEVPQNLSASRPQDRQFILSSKKLLLSDSGFYLCAGSPGQGPYEQYFGPGTRLTVT.

This chain joins TRBV5-1 and TRBJ1-3; D call uncertain. V lost 1 base to trimming and J lost 5 bases, with 7 bases between them. There are 13 residues in the CDR3. From germline, CDR1 is SGHRS and CDR2 YFSETQ. CDR3 nucleotides: TGCGCCAGCAGCTTGAATAGCAGAAACACCATATATTTT. This sequence encodes CASSLNSRNTIYF. Complete variable domain (other parts from reference TRBV5-1 and TRBJ1-3): KAGVTQTPRYLIKTRGQQVTLSCSPISGHRSVSWYQQTPGQGLQFLFEYFSETQRNKGNFPGRFSGRQFSNSRSEMNVSTLELGDSALYLCASSLNSRNTIYFGEGSWLTVV.

The V and J genes are TRBV3-1 (or the pseudogene TRBV3-2) and TRBJ2-7; weak D call: TRBD1 (6 bases). Looked up from germline, CDR1 is LGHDT and CDR2 is YNNKEL (reference sequence). The germline V and J ends were trimmed by 1 base and 6 bases, with 16 bases remaining between them. This CDR3 comprises 15 residues. The CDR3 nucleotides read TGTGCCAGCAGCCAAGGGGTCCAGGGGTCGAGCGAGCAGTACTTC. It encodes CASSQGVQGSSEQYF.

The V gene is TRBV24-1, the J gene TRBJ1-2, with TRBD1 matching over 7 bases. The CDR3 sequence is 14 residues long. Trimming took 2 bases from V and 4 from J; bases not matched to a gene: 3. Germline CDR1 is KGHDR and CDR2 is SFDVKD. Here the CDR3 DNA reads TGTGCCACCAGTGATTCGGGACAGTTCTATGGCTACACCTTC. As protein: CATSDSGQFYGYTF.

The chain has TRBV19 and TRBJ1-5, with D maybe TRBD1 (6 bases). The CDR3 is 14 amino acids. CDR1 LNHDA and CDR2 SQIVND come from the germline V gene (reference sequence). Trimming stripped 3 bases from V and 3 bases from J, with 9 bases between. The CDR3 coding sequence is TGTGCCAGTAGTATCGGACAGATCAATCAGCCCCAGCATTTT. Amino acid sequence: CASSIGQINQPQHF.

The gene calls are TRBV27 and TRBJ1-4, with D tentatively TRBD1 (5 bases). From germline, CDR1 is MNHEY and CDR2 SMNVEV (reference sequence). Between the trimmed V and J ends, which lost 4 bases and 3 bases, there was a span of 9 bases. The CDR3 totals 14 residues. In DNA, the CDR3 is TGTGCCAGCAGTTCCGCCAGGGCTAATGAAAAACTGTTTTTT. Protein product: CASSSARANEKLFF.

In nucleotides, the CDR3 is TGTGCCAGCAGCTTCCGGCAGGGGAAAGCTTTCTTT. It codes for CASSFRQGKAFF. The J gene is TRBJ1-1, the V gene TRBV7-8; a possible D gene is TRBD1 (6 bases). Trimming cost V 3 bases and J 9 bases, with 11 bases left between them. Germline values: CDR1 SGHVS, CDR2 FQNEAQ. This CDR3 spans 12 amino acids.

The CDR3 loop is CASSQEGRDNGYTF. CDR3 bases: TGTGCCAGCAGCCAAGAGGGCAGGGATAATGGCTACACCTTC. The rearrangement links TRBV14 to TRBJ1-2; D may be TRBD1 (5 bases). CDR1 SGHDN and CDR2 FVKESK come from the germline V gene. This CDR3 has 14 residues. V was shortened by 0 bases and J by 6 bases, with 11 bases between the two germline ends.

The CDR3 DNA reads as TGCGCCAGCAGCGTCGACGGGAGCTCCTACAATGAGCAGTTCTTC. This codes for CASSVDGSSYNEQFF. The rearrangement uses TRBV5-1 and TRBJ2-1, with D possibly TRBD2 on 6 matching bases. The CDR3 extends over 15 amino acids. The V gene lost 4 bases and the J gene lost 0 bases, with 11 bases spanning the gap. The germline V gene encodes CDR1 SGHRS and CDR2 YFSETQ.

The CDR3 protein is CASRKGGGTEAFF. In DNA, the CDR3 is TGTGCCAGCAGAAAGGGAGGAGGCACTGAAGCTTTCTTT. The chain is built from TRBV2 and TRBJ1-1; D remains ambiguous. This CDR3 spans 13 amino acids. The V gene's germline CDR1 is SNHLY and CDR2 FYNNEI. V lost 6 bases to trimming and J lost 4 bases, with 12 bases between them.

V usage is TRBV20-1 and J usage is TRBJ1-2; no clear D gene. With 2 bases removed from V and 3 bases from J, the gap between germline ends came to 4 bases. Germline CDR1 and CDR2: DFQATT and SNEGSKA (reference sequence). This CDR3 spans 11 amino acids. CDR3 residues: CSARPYYGYTF. CDR3 nucleotides: TGCAGTGCTAGACCTTACTATGGCTACACCTTC.

Here the CDR3 reads CASGAGGFSGNTIYF. The CDR3 DNA follows: TGTGCCAGCGGTGCAGGGGGCTTCTCTGGAAACACCATATATTTT. The chain joins TRBV7-9 to TRBJ1-3, with TRBD1 matching over 8 bases. This CDR3 contains 15 residues. J lost 0 bases, V lost 8 bases, and 6 bases had no gene match. CDR1 and CDR2 from the germline V gene are SEHNR and FQNEAQ (reference sequence).

J is TRBJ2-7 and V is TRBV6-6; 7 bases are a match to TRBD2. The germline V gene encodes CDR1 MNHNY and CDR2 SVGAGI (reference sequence). The CDR3 loop spans 12 amino acids. J gave up 1 base and V 7 bases, and 1 base lay outside the gene matches. The DNA for the CDR3 is TGTGCCAGCATGGGGGGGTCCTACGAGCAGTACGTC. Translation gives CASMGGSYEQYV.

This clone appeared a few times. The gene calls are TRBV9 and TRBJ1-2; D remains unclear. This CDR3 contains 14 residues. Germline V gene data show CDR1 as SGDLS and CDR2 as YYNGEE. The V end lost 0 bases, the J end lost 0 bases, and 6 bases lay between the germline ends. CDR3 DNA: TGTGCCAGCAGCGTAGCTACAGCTAACTATGGCTACACCTTC. Translation: CASSVATANYGYTF. Together with reference TRBV9 and TRBJ1-2, the CDR3 gives the full variable domain: DSGVTQTPKHLITATGQRVTLRCSPRSGDLSVYWYQQSLDQGLQFLIQYYNGEERAKGNILERFSAQQFPDLHSELNLSSLELGDSALYFCASSVATANYGYTFGSGTRLTVV.

The CDR3 sequence: CASSQGRAGYTF. CDR3 nucleotide sequence: TGCGCCAGCAGCCAAGGCAGGGCTGGCTACACCTTC. The chain links TRBV4-3 to TRBJ1-2; D perhaps matches TRBD1 (5 bases). Trimming removed 1 base from V and 7 bases from J, with 7 bases in between. In germline, CDR1 is LGHNA, CDR2 YSLEER. This CDR3 comprises 12 residues.

The chain is built from TRBV9 and TRBJ1-5; D might be TRBD1 (5 bases). CDR3 size: 15 residues. V shed 0 bases and J shed 5 bases, with 12 bases lying between them. CDR1 SGDLS and CDR2 YYNGEE come from the germline V gene. The DNA for the CDR3 is TGTGCCAGCAGCGTAGGTTGGGACTTATATCAGCCCCAGCATTTT. It codes for CASSVGWDLYQPQHF.

The V call is TRBV3-1 (or the pseudogene TRBV3-2), the J call TRBJ1-2; D remains unclear. Per the germline V gene, CDR1 is LGHDT and CDR2 is YNNKEL (reference sequence). This CDR3 has 13 residues. Trimming stripped 4 bases from V and 5 bases from J, with 11 bases between. The CDR3: CASSRESGYGYTF. DNA of the CDR3: TGTGCCAGCAGCCGCGAGAGTGGTTATGGCTACACCTTC.

This chain uses TRBV28 with TRBJ1-2; D gene uncertain. The germline CDR1 and CDR2 sequences are MDHEN and SYDVKM. The CDR3 totals 12 residues. The V end was cut by 5 bases, the J end by 4 bases, with 8 bases between. The DNA of the CDR3 is TGTGCCAGCAGTCCTAGACTCTATGGCTACACCTTC. Its protein is CASSPRLYGYTF.

The chain combines TRBV6-5 with TRBJ1-1, with D perhaps TRBD1 (5 bases). The CDR3 totals 13 residues. The V end lost 6 bases, the J end lost 3 bases, and 11 bases lay between the germline ends. Germline CDR1 MNHEY, CDR2 SVGAGI. The CDR3 DNA reads TGTGCCAGCAGCAACCAAGGGGACACTGAAGCTTTCTTT. Translating gives CASSNQGDTEAFF.

This chain joins TRBV4-3 and TRBJ2-1, with TRBD2 matching 14 bases. Germline values: CDR1 LGHNA, CDR2 YSLEER. Losses at the gene ends were 0 bases for V and 6 bases for J; bases not matched to a gene: 1. The CDR3 spans 16 residues. As DNA, the CDR3 is TGCGCCAGCAGCCAAGATGGGACTAGCGGGGGCAATGAGCAGTTCTTC. Translated: CASSQDGTSGGNEQFF.

This clone appeared a single time. The chain uses TRBV24-1 and TRBJ2-1; the match to TRBD1 covers 10 bases. The CDR3 extends over 16 amino acids. Germline V gene sequence: CDR1 KGHDR, CDR2 SFDVKD. After removal of 4 bases from V and 7 bases from J, the junction contained 9 bases not matched to a gene. The CDR3: CATSDSTGTGVNEQFF. The CDR3 DNA is TGTGCCACCAGTGACTCAACCGGGACAGGGGTGAATGAGCAGTTCTTC.

J is TRBJ2-5 and V is TRBV12-3 or TRBV12-4; D remains unclear. The CDR3 has 12 residues. V lost 4 bases, J lost 4 bases, and 7 bases lay in between. The chain's CDR3 is CASSYPRETQYF. The CDR3 region has the DNA TGTGCCAGCAGTTACCCGCGAGAGACCCAGTACTTC.

The rearrangement uses TRBV18 and TRBJ2-5, with a tentative D call TRBD1 (6 bases). With 2 bases removed from V and 4 bases from J, the gap between germline ends came to 8 bases. The CDR3 is made up of 13 amino acids. CDR1 is KGHSH and CDR2 is LQKENI in the germline V gene. In nucleotides, the CDR3 is TGTGCCAGCTCACCAGGGGGCCGAGAGACCCAGTACTTC. Its protein product is CASSPGGRETQYF.

The chain recombines TRBV27 with TRBJ1-6; perhaps TRBD1 as D (6 bases). The V and J ends lost 0 bases and 1 base respectively, with 10 bases between them. CDR1 and CDR2 from the germline V gene are MNHEY and SMNVEV (reference sequence). The CDR3 extends over 17 amino acids. The CDR3 DNA follows: TGTGCCAGCAGTTTATCGGATCAGGGGTCCTATAATTCACCCCTCCACTTT. Its protein product is CASSLSDQGSYNSPLHF.